This section outlines one T cell receptor (beta chain) sequence together with its context. What it recognizes is unknown. The CDR3 is 16 amino acids. V lost 4 bases to trimming and J lost 3 bases; unmatched junction nucleotides: 10. Germline V gives CDR1 LNHNV, CDR2 YYDKDF (reference sequence). Naive CD8 isolation took CD45RO-negative cells positively selected for CCR7 and excluded terminally differentiated effector memory CD45RA+ cells. Profiled with immunoSEQ multiplex PCR; TCRdb holds only in-frame clones, not every one. The profile shows 450,000 to 700,000 clones, roughly 95% of them singletons. This record comes from a study of shared clonotypes between healthy human individuals. Whole-study findings and limits: Clonotypes shared by all four sorted-subset donors had higher generation probabilities than non-shared clonotypes.

The chain is built from TRBV15 and TRBJ2-3; 7 nucleotides line up with TRBD1. The TCR comes from a woman in her 30s in good health. The sequencing sample was made of naive CD8+ T cells sorted from blood. CDR3 DNA sequence: TGTGCCACCAGCACCGGGACAGAAGGACGGACAGATACGCAGTATTTT. Its translation is CATSTGTEGRTDTQYF. The full variable domain, completed using reference TRBV15 and TRBJ2-3, is DAMVIQNPRYQVTQFGKPVTLSCSQTLNHNVMYWYQQKSSQAPKLLFHYYDKDFNNEADTPDNFQSRRPNTSFCFLDIRSPGLGDTAMYLCATSTGTEGRTDTQYFGPGTRLTVL.